Sequencing of this TCR beta chain was carried out in a study of T cells in Graves' hyperthyroidism and ophthalmopathy. This clonotype was seen repeatedly, ten times or more. J lost 0 bases, V lost 5 bases, and 8 bases had no gene match. This CDR3 is built from 16 residues. Germline CDR1 reads MNHNS; CDR2 reads SASEGT. RNA transcripts yielded amplified TCR beta CDR3 regions. The HTBI primer set was used in a first-round RT-PCR of the TCR CDR3. TCRdb called the multiplex PCR reads again in MiXCR, with one record for every CDR3 protein. The repertoire consists of 640,000 or so distinct CDR3 sequences, with approximately 15% occurring once and the leading ten covering 6.5% to 9%.

This receptor was identified in a woman between 18 and 30 years old with Graves' ophthalmopathy. Sequenced: blood. The chain recombines TRBV6-1 with TRBJ1-1; TRBD1 matches at 8 bases. The CDR3 DNA is TGTGCCAGCAGTAAAAGGGACAGGAGGATGAACACTGAAGCTTTCTTT. It codes for CASSKRDRRMNTEAFF.